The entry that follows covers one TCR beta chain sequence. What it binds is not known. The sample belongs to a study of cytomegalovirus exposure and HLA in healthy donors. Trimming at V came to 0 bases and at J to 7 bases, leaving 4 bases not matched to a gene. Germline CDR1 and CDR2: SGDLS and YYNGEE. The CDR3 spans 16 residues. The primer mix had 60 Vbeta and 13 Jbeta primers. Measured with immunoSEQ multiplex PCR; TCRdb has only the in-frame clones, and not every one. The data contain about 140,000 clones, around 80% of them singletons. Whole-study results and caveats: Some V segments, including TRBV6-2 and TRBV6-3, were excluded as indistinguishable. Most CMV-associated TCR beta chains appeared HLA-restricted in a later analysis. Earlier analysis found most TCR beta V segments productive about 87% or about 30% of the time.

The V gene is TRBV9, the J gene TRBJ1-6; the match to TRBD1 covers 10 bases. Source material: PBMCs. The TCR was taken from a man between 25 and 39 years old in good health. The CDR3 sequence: CASSVAGGQGNSPLHF. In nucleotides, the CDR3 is TGTGCCAGCAGCGTAGCTGGGGGACAGGGGAATTCACCCCTCCACTTT.